These T cell receptor beta chains were read from a single sample in a study of blood T cell repertoires in COVID-19. Method: immunoSEQ multiplex PCR; TCRdb's copy keeps in-frame clones and lacks some. Here the sample spans 9,500 to 15,000 clones, around 70% being singletons. Specimen: peripheral blood. Receptors originate from a man between 60 and 75 years old with COVID-19, enrolled during active disease. Both conserved end residues are part of each CDR3. Each record gives: clone size, V gene, J gene, D gene, CDR3 DNA, CDR3 protein. D genes are given only for firm matches. Size is omitted from some rows. Given values are once, few, many or a class for expanded clones.

clone_size: .; v_call: TRBV2; j_call: TRBJ1-1; d_call: .; cdr3_nt: TGTGCCAGTTCCGTCCCAGAGGTTTCTGAAGCTTTCTTT; cdr3_aa: CASSVPEVSEAFF
clone_size: .; v_call: TRBV7-8; j_call: TRBJ1-5; d_call: .; cdr3_nt: TGTGCCAGCAGCGTAGACCCAGGTCAGCCCCAGCATTTT; cdr3_aa: CASSVDPGQPQHF
clone_size: .; v_call: TRBV30; j_call: TRBJ1-3; d_call: .; cdr3_nt: TGTGCCTGGAGTACCCGGAACACCATATATTTT; cdr3_aa: CAWSTRNTIYF
clone_size: few; v_call: TRBV29-1; j_call: TRBJ1-1; d_call: TRBD1; cdr3_nt: TGCAGCGTACTAGGACAGGGGAGCACTGAAGCTTTCTTT; cdr3_aa: CSVLGQGSTEAFF
clone_size: .; v_call: TRBV14; j_call: TRBJ2-2; d_call: TRBD1; cdr3_nt: TGTGCCAGCAGCCACTGGAGACAGGGAACGACCACCGGGGAGCTGTTTTTT; cdr3_aa: CASSHWRQGTTTGELFF
clone_size: .; v_call: TRBV19; j_call: TRBJ1-1; d_call: TRBD1; cdr3_nt: TGTGCCAGTAGTATGATAGGGGGCGGCACTGAAGCTTTCTTT; cdr3_aa: CASSMIGGGTEAFF
clone_size: .; v_call: TRBV30; j_call: TRBJ2-3; d_call: .; cdr3_nt: TGTGCCCGGAGTGCTGGGGGCAGCACAGATACGCAGTATTTT; cdr3_aa: CARSAGGSTDTQYF
clone_size: .; v_call: TRBV5-4; j_call: TRBJ2-5; d_call: TRBD1; cdr3_nt: TGTGCCAGCAGCTTGCGCCAGGGGGCTAACAGGGAGACCCAGTACTTC; cdr3_aa: CASSLRQGANRETQYF
clone_size: .; v_call: TRBV11-3; j_call: TRBJ2-1; d_call: TRBD2; cdr3_nt: TGTGCCACCGGGGGTAGCGGGGGCTACAATGAGCAGTTCTTC; cdr3_aa: CATGGSGGYNEQFF
clone_size: .; v_call: TRBV4-1; j_call: TRBJ1-1; d_call: .; cdr3_nt: TGCGCCAGCAGCCCACGGTCGGGGGGCACTGAAGCTTTCTTT; cdr3_aa: CASSPRSGGTEAFF
clone_size: .; v_call: TRBV4-1; j_call: TRBJ2-5; d_call: TRBD1; cdr3_nt: TGCGCCAGCAGCCAAGAAAACAGGGGGGAGACCCAGTACTTC; cdr3_aa: CASSQENRGETQYF
clone_size: few; v_call: TRBV5-1; j_call: TRBJ2-1; d_call: .; cdr3_nt: TGCGCCTCGGGCGGGAATGAGCAGTTCTTC; cdr3_aa: CASGGNEQFF
clone_size: .; v_call: TRBV6-5; j_call: TRBJ1-1; d_call: .; cdr3_nt: TGTGCCAGCACCGCAGGGGTTTACACTGAAGCTTTCTTT; cdr3_aa: CASTAGVYTEAFF
clone_size: .; v_call: TRBV24-1; j_call: TRBJ2-1; d_call: TRBD1; cdr3_nt: TGTGCCACCAGTATGACAGGGGCTGTCTACAATGAGCAGTTCTTC; cdr3_aa: CATSMTGAVYNEQFF
clone_size: .; v_call: TRBV11-3; j_call: TRBJ2-1; d_call: TRBD2; cdr3_nt: TGTGCCAGCAGCTTAGACCCCGGGGGGGCGAATGAGCAGTTCTTC; cdr3_aa: CASSLDPGGANEQFF
clone_size: .; v_call: TRBV3-1/TRBV3-2; j_call: TRBJ2-2; d_call: TRBD1; cdr3_nt: TGTGCCAGCAGCCAACGGACAGGGTTGCGCCGGGAGCTGTTTTTT; cdr3_aa: CASSQRTGLRRELFF
clone_size: .; v_call: TRBV4-1; j_call: TRBJ1-4; d_call: TRBD1; cdr3_nt: TGCGCCAGCAGCCAAACAGGGGTTGGTAATGAAAAACTGTTTTTT; cdr3_aa: CASSQTGVGNEKLFF
clone_size: .; v_call: TRBV5-5; j_call: TRBJ2-1; d_call: TRBD1; cdr3_nt: TGTGCCAGCAGCAGATCAGGGGGTGAGTACAATGAGCAGTTCTTC; cdr3_aa: CASSRSGGEYNEQFF
clone_size: .; v_call: TRBV5-1; j_call: TRBJ2-3; d_call: TRBD1; cdr3_nt: TGCGCCAGCAGCCCCCGGGACAGACTCACAGATACGCAGTATTTT; cdr3_aa: CASSPRDRLTDTQYF
clone_size: few; v_call: TRBV21-1; j_call: TRBJ2-2; d_call: .; cdr3_nt: TGTGCCAGCCGTACCGGGGAGCTGTTTTTT; cdr3_aa: CASRTGELFF
clone_size: .; v_call: TRBV29-1; j_call: TRBJ2-1; d_call: TRBD2; cdr3_nt: TGCAGCGTTGAAGGGACTAGCGGGAGGGCCATTGAGCAGTTCTTC; cdr3_aa: CSVEGTSGRAIEQFF
clone_size: once; v_call: TRBV7-2; j_call: TRBJ2-2; d_call: TRBD1; cdr3_nt: TGTGCCAGCAGCTTGGGACAGGGAGGGAGGACCGGGGAGCTGTTTTTT; cdr3_aa: CASSLGQGGRTGELFF
clone_size: .; v_call: TRBV19; j_call: TRBJ1-5; d_call: .; cdr3_nt: TGTGCCAGTAGTAACAGTGGGGGGGTTAATCAGCCCCAGCATTTT; cdr3_aa: CASSNSGGVNQPQHF
clone_size: .; v_call: TRBV7-9; j_call: TRBJ2-5; d_call: TRBD2; cdr3_nt: TGTGCCAGCAGCACGCGGGGGGGACTCGGGACCCAGTACTTC; cdr3_aa: CASSTRGGLGTQYF
clone_size: .; v_call: TRBV6-2/TRBV6-3; j_call: TRBJ1-1; d_call: .; cdr3_nt: TGTGCCAGCAGTTACTCGACGGACAGCTCCTTACTGAACACTGAAGCTTTCTTT; cdr3_aa: CASSYSTDSSLLNTEAFF
clone_size: .; v_call: TRBV7-3; j_call: TRBJ1-2; d_call: .; cdr3_nt: TGTGCCAGCAGCTTAGACAAGAACTATGGCTACACCTTC; cdr3_aa: CASSLDKNYGYTF
clone_size: .; v_call: TRBV5-1; j_call: TRBJ1-5; d_call: TRBD1; cdr3_nt: TGCGCCAGCAGCTTGGAAGGGACAGCGGATCAGCCCCAGCATTTT; cdr3_aa: CASSLEGTADQPQHF
clone_size: .; v_call: TRBV3-1/TRBV3-2; j_call: TRBJ2-5; d_call: .; cdr3_nt: TGTGCCAGCAGCCCGTCTTGGACACCTCACCAAGAGACCCAGTACTTC; cdr3_aa: CASSPSWTPHQETQYF
clone_size: .; v_call: TRBV27; j_call: TRBJ2-1; d_call: .; cdr3_nt: TGTGCCAGCAACCAGGGGAGGGAGTTCGGCAATGAGCAGTTCTTC; cdr3_aa: CASNQGREFGNEQFF
clone_size: .; v_call: TRBV12-3/TRBV12-4; j_call: TRBJ2-2; d_call: .; cdr3_nt: TGTGCCAGCAGTTTTCGGGGCACCGGGGAGCTGTTTTTT; cdr3_aa: CASSFRGTGELFF
clone_size: .; v_call: TRBV14; j_call: TRBJ2-3; d_call: .; cdr3_nt: TGTGCCAGCAGCTTCCGTCGGGGTGATACGCAGTATTTT; cdr3_aa: CASSFRRGDTQYF
clone_size: .; v_call: TRBV19; j_call: TRBJ1-1; d_call: .; cdr3_nt: TGTGCCAGTAGTATCAGAAGGTCGGGGACTGAAGCTTTCTTT; cdr3_aa: CASSIRRSGTEAFF
clone_size: .; v_call: TRBV5-1; j_call: TRBJ2-2; d_call: .; cdr3_nt: TGCGCCAGCAGGTTCGGGACTCAAGCCGGGGAGCTGTTTTTT; cdr3_aa: CASRFGTQAGELFF
clone_size: .; v_call: TRBV2; j_call: TRBJ2-2; d_call: .; cdr3_nt: TGTGCCAGTTCTGGACAGCCGAACACCGGGGAGCTGTTTTTT; cdr3_aa: CASSGQPNTGELFF